Reported below is one TCR beta chain. The data originate from a study of cytomegalovirus exposure and HLA in healthy donors. V lost 3 bases to trimming and J lost 9 bases; unmatched junction nucleotides: 2. The germline CDR1 and CDR2 sequences are PRHDT and FYEKMQ (reference sequence). The CDR3 has 14 amino acids. The PCR used 60 Vbeta and 13 Jbeta primers. Only in-frame clones appear in the TCRdb table, and some are missing; sequencing was by immunoSEQ multiplex PCR. The sample has roughly 200,000 clones; roughly nine tenths are singletons. The origin of this receptor is a boy aged 2 to 9 in good health and CMV-seronegative. V gene TRBV13 combines with J gene TRBJ2-7; 16 bases are a match to TRBD2. Sequenced material: PBMCs. CDR3: CASSFGTSGRVQYF. In nucleotides, the CDR3 is TGTGCCAGCAGCTTCGGGACTAGCGGGAGGGTGCAGTACTTC.